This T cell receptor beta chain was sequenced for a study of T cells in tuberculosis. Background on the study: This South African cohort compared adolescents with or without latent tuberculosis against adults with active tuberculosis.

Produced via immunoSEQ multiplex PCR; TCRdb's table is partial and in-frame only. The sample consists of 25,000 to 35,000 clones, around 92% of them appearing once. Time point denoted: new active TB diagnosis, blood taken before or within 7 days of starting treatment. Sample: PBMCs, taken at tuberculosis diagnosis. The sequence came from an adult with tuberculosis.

Written as DNA, the CDR3 is TGTGCCAGCAGCCAAGGGAAGGGGGACACAGATACGCAGTATTTT. Translating gives CASSQGKGDTDTQYF. The chain recombines TRBV4-2 with TRBJ2-3; possibly TRBD1 for D (6 bases). This CDR3 contains 15 residues. CDR1 LGHNA and CDR2 YNFKEQ come from the germline V gene. The germline V and J ends were trimmed by 1 base and 2 bases, with 10 bases remaining between them.